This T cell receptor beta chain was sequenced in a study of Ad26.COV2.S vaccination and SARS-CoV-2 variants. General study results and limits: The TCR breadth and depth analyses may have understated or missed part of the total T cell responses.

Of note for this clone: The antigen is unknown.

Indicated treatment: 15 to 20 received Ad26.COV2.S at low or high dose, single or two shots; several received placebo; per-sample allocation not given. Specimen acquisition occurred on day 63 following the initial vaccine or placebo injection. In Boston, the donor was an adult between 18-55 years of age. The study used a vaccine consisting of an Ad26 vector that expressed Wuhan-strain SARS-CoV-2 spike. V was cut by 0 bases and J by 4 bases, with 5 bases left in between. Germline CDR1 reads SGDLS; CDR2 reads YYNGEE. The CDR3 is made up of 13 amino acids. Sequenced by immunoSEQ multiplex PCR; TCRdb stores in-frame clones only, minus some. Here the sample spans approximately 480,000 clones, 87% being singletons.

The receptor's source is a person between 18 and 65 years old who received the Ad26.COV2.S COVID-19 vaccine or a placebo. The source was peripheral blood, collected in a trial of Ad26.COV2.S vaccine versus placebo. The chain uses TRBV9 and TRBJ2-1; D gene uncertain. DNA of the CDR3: TGTGCCAGCAGCGTAGCCCCTTACAATGAGCAGTTCTTC. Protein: CASSVAPYNEQFF.